A single sample is the source of the 22 T cell receptor beta chains below, sequenced in a study of blood T cell repertoires in COVID-19. Only in-frame clones appear in the TCRdb table, and some are missing; sequencing was by immunoSEQ multiplex PCR. The sample includes about 120,000 clones, around 90% of them seen just once. Sequencing used peripheral blood. Source of these receptors: a man aged 60 to 69 with COVID-19, enrolled during active disease.

The chain employs TRBV7-3 and TRBJ2-5; 13 bases agree with TRBD2. The CDR3 is made up of 15 amino acids. V lost 4 bases to trimming and J lost 5 bases; unmatched junction nucleotides: 4. Germline-derived CDR1 and CDR2 are SGHTA and FQGTGA. CDR3 protein: CASSSGLAGEETQYF. DNA for the CDR3: TGTGCCAGCAGCTCCGGACTAGCGGGAGAGGAGACCCAGTACTTC.

CDR3 sequence: CASSGVSGGIYEQYF. CDR3 sequence (DNA): TGTGCCAGTAGTGGGGTATCAGGGGGCATATACGAGCAGTACTTC. The chain combines TRBV19 with TRBJ2-7; 8 bases align to TRBD1. Looked up from germline, CDR1 is LNHDA and CDR2 is SQIVND (reference sequence). The CDR3 length is 15 residues. V was clipped by 5 bases and J by 4 bases; unmatched bases: 10.

V gene TRBV12-3 or TRBV12-4 combines with J gene TRBJ2-2; D remains unclear. V was trimmed by 3 bases and J by 5 bases, leaving 7 bases between them. There are 13 residues in the CDR3. CDR3 coding DNA: TGTGCCAGCAGTTTGTTCGGTACCGGGGAGCTGTTTTTT. Translating gives CASSLFGTGELFF.

The chain links TRBV5-6 to TRBJ1-1; possible D gene TRBD1, 5 bases. V was cut by 4 bases and J by 0 bases, with 13 bases left in between. Germline lookup yields CDR1 SGHDT and CDR2 YYEEEE. The CDR3 contains 15 residues. The CDR3 coding sequence is TGTGCCAGCAGCACCCCGACAGCCATGAACACTGAAGCTTTCTTT. Translation gives CASSTPTAMNTEAFF.

V and J are TRBV19 and TRBJ2-5, with D tentatively TRBD1 (5 bases). The germline V gene encodes CDR1 LNHDA and CDR2 SQIVND (reference sequence). V shed 7 bases and J shed 1 base, with 7 bases lying between them. The CDR3 is 12 amino acids. CDR3 sequence reads: CASMDIQETQYF. The CDR3 coding sequence is TGTGCCAGTATGGACATCCAAGAGACCCAGTACTTC.

This clone was picked up a small number of times. This chain links TRBV6-1 with TRBJ2-7; 7 bases fit TRBD1. CDR1 and CDR2 from the germline V gene are MNHNS and SASEGT. The CDR3 is 15 amino acids. V trimming: 2 bases; J trimming: 2 bases; junction bases outside the gene matches: 6. CDR3 protein: CASSETQGWAYEQYF. In DNA, the CDR3 is TGTGCCAGCAGTGAAACACAGGGGTGGGCCTACGAGCAGTACTTC.

This clone was detected only once. V and J are TRBV6-5 and TRBJ1-5, with 9 bases identical to TRBD1. From germline, CDR1 is MNHEY and CDR2 SVGAGI. The trim removed 4 bases at V and 2 bases at J, leaving 3 bases unmatched. The CDR3 extends over 15 amino acids. CDR3 loop: CASSFRDRGNQPQHF. CDR3 sequence (DNA): TGTGCCAGCAGTTTCCGGGACAGGGGCAATCAGCCCCAGCATTTT.

This chain joins TRBV19 and TRBJ1-3, with D maybe TRBD1 (5 bases). This CDR3 contains 14 residues. The V end lost 2 bases, the J end lost 8 bases, and 13 bases lay between the germline ends. From germline, CDR1 is LNHDA and CDR2 SQIVND (reference sequence). DNA for the CDR3: TGTGCCAGTAGTATACTGGAAAGGGGCGACACCATATATTTT. Protein sequence: CASSILERGDTIYF. Complete variable domain (other parts from reference TRBV19 and TRBJ1-3): DGGITQSPKYLFRKEGQNVTLSCEQNLNHDAMYWYRQDPGQGLRLIYYSQIVNDFQKGDIAEGYSVSREKKESFPLTVTSAQKNPTAFYLCASSILERGDTIYFGEGSWLTVV.

The chain joins TRBV19 to TRBJ1-1, with a possible D match to TRBD1 (5 bases). V was clipped by 5 bases and J by 0 bases, with 10 bases between them. The CDR3 consists of 14 residues. Germline V gene lookup returns CDR1 LNHDA and CDR2 SQIVND (reference sequence). The CDR3 loop is CASSPTVLNTEAFF. CDR3 coding DNA: TGTGCCAGTAGTCCGACAGTATTGAACACTGAAGCTTTCTTT.

V and J are TRBV4-2 and TRBJ1-2; D not resolved. CDR3 length: 15 amino acids. Trimming took off 1 base at V and 8 bases at J, with 17 bases between the two ends. The germline V gene has CDR1 LGHNA and CDR2 YNFKEQ. The CDR3 coding sequence is TGTGCCAGCAGCCAAGGGACGGGATTGAGAGACGGCTACACCTTC. It translates to CASSQGTGLRDGYTF.

The V gene is TRBV5-4, the J gene TRBJ2-2; D call uncertain. This CDR3 contains 15 residues. Looked up from germline, CDR1 is SGHNT and CDR2 is YYREEE (reference sequence). The V end lost 5 bases, the J end lost 1 base, and 12 bases lay between the germline ends. Here the CDR3 reads CASREPGQNTGELFF. The CDR3 nucleotides read TGTGCCAGCAGGGAACCGGGTCAGAACACCGGGGAGCTGTTTTTT.

The gene calls are TRBV12-5 and TRBJ2-2; 9 bases line up with TRBD1. The length of the CDR3 is 15 residues. The ends lost 8 bases at V and 7 bases at J; junction bases unmatched: 11. CDR1 is LGHNT, CDR2 FRNRAP, per germline. The CDR3, as DNA: TGTGCTAGTACCCCCGGACAGGGGTTTTTCGGGGAGCTGTTTTTT. Protein: CASTPGQGFFGELFF.

The genes are TRBV7-7 and TRBJ1-3, with 12 bases identical to TRBD1. V dropped 1 base and J dropped 3; count of bases not matched to a gene: 4. Germline CDR1 reads SSHAT; CDR2 reads FNYEAQ (reference sequence). The CDR3 is made up of 17 amino acids. CDR3 DNA: TGTGCCAGCAGCTTAGAGGGACAGGGGGCACTTGGAAACACCATATATTTT. Translation: CASSLEGQGALGNTIYF. The full variable domain, with the rest looked up from reference TRBV7-7 and TRBJ1-3, is GAGVSQSPRYKVTKRGQDVTLRCDPISSHATLYWYQQALGQGPEFLTYFNYEAQPDKSGLPSDRFSAERPEGSISTLTIQRTEQRDSAMYRCASSLEGQGALGNTIYFGEGSWLTVV.

This rearrangement joins TRBV7-6 to TRBJ1-1, with D perhaps TRBD1 (6 bases). Deletions cut 1 base from V and 1 base from J, with 22 bases between. The CDR3 is 19 amino acids. The germline V gene has CDR1 SGHVS and CDR2 FNYEAQ. CDR3 in DNA: TGTGCCAGCAGCTTAGGCGTGTGGGGGCAAGTTTCCTCGAACACTGAAGCTTTCTTT. Translation gives CASSLGVWGQVSSNTEAFF. Full variable domain (rest looked up from reference TRBV7-6 and TRBJ1-1): GAGVSQSPRYKVTKRGQDVALRCDPISGHVSLYWYRQALGQGPEFLTYFNYEAQQDKSGLPNDRFSAERPEGSISTLTIQRTEQRDSAMYRCASSLGVWGQVSSNTEAFFGQGTRLTVV.

This clone was counted between two and nine times. The J gene is TRBJ1-6, the V gene TRBV18; 7 bases are shared with TRBD1. This CDR3 has 14 amino acids. Unmatched junction bases numbered 6, after V lost 6 bases and J lost 7 bases. The germline V gene encodes CDR1 KGHSH and CDR2 LQKENI. For the CDR3, the DNA is TGTGCCAGCTCCCGGGACAGTGAAAATTCACCCCTCCACTTT. Its translation is CASSRDSENSPLHF.

The chain carries TRBV5-1 and TRBJ2-1, with D maybe TRBD2 (6 bases). The V end was cut by 3 bases, the J end by 3 bases, with 16 bases between. The CDR3 extends over 16 amino acids. Germline lookup yields CDR1 SGHRS and CDR2 YFSETQ. The CDR3 coding sequence is TGCGCCAGCAGCTCATTAGCGGAGCTACACTACAATGAGCAGTTCTTC. This sequence encodes CASSSLAELHYNEQFF.

This chain uses TRBV18 with TRBJ2-5; no reliable D call. Germline values: CDR1 KGHSH, CDR2 LQKENI. V lost 4 bases and J lost 0, with 6 bases in between. The CDR3 has 13 residues. Here the CDR3 DNA reads TGTGCCAGCTCACTCCGGTACCAAGAGACCCAGTACTTC. This encodes CASSLRYQETQYF.

This chain links TRBV4-1 with TRBJ1-2, with D possibly TRBD1 on 5 matching bases. The V and J ends lost 2 bases and 5 bases respectively, with 15 bases between them. From germline, CDR1 is MGHRA and CDR2 YSYEKL. This CDR3 is built from 15 residues. The CDR3 spells CASSQWGGGKYGYTF. Here the CDR3 DNA reads TGCGCCAGCAGCCAATGGGGGGGAGGGAAGTATGGCTACACCTTC.

The chain uses TRBV4-1 and TRBJ2-5; the match to TRBD1 covers 10 bases. With V trimmed by 4 bases and J by 5 bases, 10 bases remained unmatched. The CDR3 has 16 amino acids. CDR1 MGHRA and CDR2 YSYEKL come from the germline V gene. CDR3 residues: CASSRREGTGEETQYF. Here the CDR3 DNA reads TGCGCCAGCAGCCGAAGAGAAGGGACAGGGGAGGAGACCCAGTACTTC.

The table lists this clone with a few counts. The chain links TRBV2 to TRBJ1-2; 7 bases are a match to TRBD1. Germline V gene lookup returns CDR1 SNHLY and CDR2 FYNNEI. The CDR3 length is 19 residues. V gave up 6 bases and J gave up 0 bases; unmatched junction bases: 19. The CDR3 reads CASRTDLRDDRVANYGYTF. The CDR3 nucleotides are TGTGCCAGCAGAACCGACTTGAGGGACGACAGGGTAGCTAACTATGGCTACACCTTC.

The J gene is TRBJ2-2, the V gene TRBV6-5; TRBD1 might be the D (5 bases). This CDR3 is built from 15 residues. V was clipped by 0 bases and J by 5 bases, with 10 bases between them. Germline CDR1 is MNHEY and CDR2 is SVGAGI. As DNA, the CDR3 is TGTGCCAGCAGTTACTCAGGGGTAGGGACCGGGGAGCTGTTTTTT. This gives the protein CASSYSGVGTGELFF.

V and J are TRBV9 and TRBJ1-5; unclear D gene. V lost 0 bases to trimming and J lost 7 bases, with 8 bases between them. The CDR3 extends over 13 amino acids. The V gene's germline CDR1 is SGDLS and CDR2 YYNGEE. Here the CDR3 reads CASSVGGEQPQHF. The DNA for the CDR3 is TGTGCCAGCAGCGTAGGTGGGGAGCAGCCCCAGCATTTT.